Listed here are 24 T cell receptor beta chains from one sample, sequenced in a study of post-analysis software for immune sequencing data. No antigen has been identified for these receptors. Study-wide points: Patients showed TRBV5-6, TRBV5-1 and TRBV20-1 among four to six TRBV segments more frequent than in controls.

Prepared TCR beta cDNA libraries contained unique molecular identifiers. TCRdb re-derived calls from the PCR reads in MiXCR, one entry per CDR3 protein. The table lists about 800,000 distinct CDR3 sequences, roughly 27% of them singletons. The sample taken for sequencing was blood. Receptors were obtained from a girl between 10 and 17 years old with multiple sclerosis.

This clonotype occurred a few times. In nucleotides, the CDR3 is TGTGCCAGCAGCCCCAGGACCTTACCCTACGAGCAGTACTTC. It encodes CASSPRTLPYEQYF. The rearrangement uses TRBV28 and TRBJ2-7; the D is unclear. Trimming removed 6 bases from V and 2 bases from J, with 14 bases in between. The CDR3 contains 14 residues. Germline V gene sequence: CDR1 MDHEN, CDR2 SYDVKM. Combining the CDR3 with reference TRBV28 and TRBJ2-7 gives the whole variable domain DVKVTQSSRYLVKRTGEKVFLECVQDMDHENMFWYRQDPGLGLRLIYFSYDVKMKEKGDIPEGYSVSREKKERFSLILESASTNQTSMYLCASSPRTLPYEQYFGPGTRLTVT.

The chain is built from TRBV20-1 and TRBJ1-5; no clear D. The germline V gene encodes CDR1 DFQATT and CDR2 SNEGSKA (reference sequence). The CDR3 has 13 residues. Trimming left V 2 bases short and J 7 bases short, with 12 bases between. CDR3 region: CSARRNPQQPQHF. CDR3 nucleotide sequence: TGCAGTGCTAGAAGGAACCCTCAGCAGCCCCAGCATTTT.

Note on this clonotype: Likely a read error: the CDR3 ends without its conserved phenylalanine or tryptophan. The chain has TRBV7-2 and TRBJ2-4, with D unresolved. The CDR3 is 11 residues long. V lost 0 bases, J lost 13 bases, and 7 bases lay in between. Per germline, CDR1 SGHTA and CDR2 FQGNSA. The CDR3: CASSLAVQQYV. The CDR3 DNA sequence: TGTGCCAGCAGCTTAGCGGTTCAGCAGTACGTC.

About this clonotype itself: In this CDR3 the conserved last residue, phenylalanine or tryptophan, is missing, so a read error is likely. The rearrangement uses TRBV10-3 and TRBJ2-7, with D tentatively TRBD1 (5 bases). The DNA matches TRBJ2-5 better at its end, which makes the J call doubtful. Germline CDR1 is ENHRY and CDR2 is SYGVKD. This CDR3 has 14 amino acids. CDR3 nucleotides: TGTGCCATCAGTGGCTCCAGGGAAGGAGAGACCCAGTACTGC. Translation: CAISGSREGETQYC.

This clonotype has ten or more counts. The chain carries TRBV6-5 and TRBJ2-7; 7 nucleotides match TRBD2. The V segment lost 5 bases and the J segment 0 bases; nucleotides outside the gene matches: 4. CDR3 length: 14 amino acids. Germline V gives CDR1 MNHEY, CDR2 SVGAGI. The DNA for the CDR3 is TGTGCCAGCAGTCTCAAGCGGGGCTCCTACGAGCAGTACTTC. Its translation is CASSLKRGSYEQYF.

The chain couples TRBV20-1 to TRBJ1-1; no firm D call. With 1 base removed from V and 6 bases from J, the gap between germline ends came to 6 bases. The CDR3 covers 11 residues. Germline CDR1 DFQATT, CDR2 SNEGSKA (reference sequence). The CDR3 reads CSARGGAEAFF. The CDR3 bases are TGCAGTGCTAGAGGTGGGGCTGAAGCTTTCTTT.

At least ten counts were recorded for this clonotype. This CDR3 is CASRGYSGANVLTF. The DNA for the CDR3 is TGTGCCAGCAGGGGATACTCTGGGGCCAACGTCCTGACTTTC. The J gene is TRBJ2-6, the V gene TRBV7-2; D call uncertain. The CDR3 has 14 residues. CDR1 and CDR2 (germline): SGHTA, FQGNSA. Trimming pared 6 bases from V and 0 bases from J, leaving 6 bases between. Filled out from reference TRBV7-2 and TRBJ2-6, the complete variable domain reads GAGVSQSPSNKVTEKGKDVELRCDPISGHTALYWYRQSLGQGLEFLIYFQGNSAPDKSGLPSDRFSAERTGGSVSTLTIQRTQQEDSAVYLCASRGYSGANVLTFGAGSRLTVL.

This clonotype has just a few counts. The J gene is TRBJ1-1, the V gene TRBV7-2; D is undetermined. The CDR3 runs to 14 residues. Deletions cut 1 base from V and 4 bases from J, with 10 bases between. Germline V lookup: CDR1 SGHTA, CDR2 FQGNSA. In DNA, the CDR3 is TGTGCCAGCAGCTTAGACCCCGGTAGCACTGAAGCTTTCTTT. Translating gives CASSLDPGSTEAFF. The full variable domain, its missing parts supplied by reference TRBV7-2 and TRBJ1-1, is GAGVSQSPSNKVTEKGKDVELRCDPISGHTALYWYRQSLGQGLEFLIYFQGNSAPDKSGLPSDRFSAERTGGSVSTLTIQRTQQEDSAVYLCASSLDPGSTEAFFGQGTRLTVV.

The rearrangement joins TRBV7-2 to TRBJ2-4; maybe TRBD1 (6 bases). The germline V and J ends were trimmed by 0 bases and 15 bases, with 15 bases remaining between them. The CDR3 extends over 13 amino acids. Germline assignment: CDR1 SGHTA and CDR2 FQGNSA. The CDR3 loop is CASSLARQDSRYF. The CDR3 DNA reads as TGTGCCAGCAGCTTAGCGCGCCAGGACAGTAGGTACTTC.

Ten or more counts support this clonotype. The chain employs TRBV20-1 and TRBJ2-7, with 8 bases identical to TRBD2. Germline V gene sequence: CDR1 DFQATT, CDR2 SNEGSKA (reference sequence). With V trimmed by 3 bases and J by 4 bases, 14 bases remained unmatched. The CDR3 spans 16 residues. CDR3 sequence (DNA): TGCAGTGCTAGGCGCCCTCCAGCGGGAGAAATATACGAGCAGTACTTC. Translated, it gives CSARRPPAGEIYEQYF.

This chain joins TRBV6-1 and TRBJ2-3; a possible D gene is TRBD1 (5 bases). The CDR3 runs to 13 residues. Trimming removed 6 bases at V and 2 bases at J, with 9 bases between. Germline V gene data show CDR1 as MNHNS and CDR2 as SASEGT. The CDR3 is CASREQVTDTQYF. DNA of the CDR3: TGTGCCAGCAGAGAACAGGTCACAGATACGCAGTATTTT.

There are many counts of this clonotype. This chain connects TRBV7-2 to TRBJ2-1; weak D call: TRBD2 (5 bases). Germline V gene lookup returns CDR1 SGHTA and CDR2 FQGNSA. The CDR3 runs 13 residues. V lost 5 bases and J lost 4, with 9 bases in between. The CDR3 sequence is CASSPRGYNEQFF. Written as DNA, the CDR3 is TGTGCCAGCAGCCCCCGGGGATACAATGAGCAGTTCTTC.

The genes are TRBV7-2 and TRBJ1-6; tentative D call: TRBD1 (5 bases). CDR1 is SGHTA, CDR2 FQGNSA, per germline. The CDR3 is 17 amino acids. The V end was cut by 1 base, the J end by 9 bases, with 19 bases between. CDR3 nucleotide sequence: TGTGCCAGCAGCTTAGACGATTGGGGGTCGTGGGGTTCACCCCTCCACTTT. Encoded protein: CASSLDDWGSWGSPLHF.

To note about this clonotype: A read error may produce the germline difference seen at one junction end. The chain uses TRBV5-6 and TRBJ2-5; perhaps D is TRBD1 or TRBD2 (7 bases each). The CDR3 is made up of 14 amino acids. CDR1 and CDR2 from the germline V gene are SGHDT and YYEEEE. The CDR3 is CVSSQGGVWETQYF. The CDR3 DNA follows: TGTGTCAGCAGCCAGGGGGGGGTTTGGGAGACCCAGTACTTC.

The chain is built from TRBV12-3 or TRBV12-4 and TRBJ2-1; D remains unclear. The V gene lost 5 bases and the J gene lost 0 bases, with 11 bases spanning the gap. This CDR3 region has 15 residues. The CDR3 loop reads CASSPPRSSYNEQFF. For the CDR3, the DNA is TGTGCCAGCAGTCCCCCACGGAGCTCCTACAATGAGCAGTTCTTC.

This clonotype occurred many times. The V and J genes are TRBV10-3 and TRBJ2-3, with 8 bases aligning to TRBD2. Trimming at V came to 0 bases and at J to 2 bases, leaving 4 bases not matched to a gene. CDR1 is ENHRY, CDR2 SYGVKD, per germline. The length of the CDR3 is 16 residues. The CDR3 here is CAISESLAGYTDTQYF. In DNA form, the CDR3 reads TGTGCCATCAGTGAGTCCTTAGCGGGGTACACAGATACGCAGTATTTT.

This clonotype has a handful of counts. The CDR3 is CASSFQTSGAYNEQFF. In DNA, the CDR3 is TGTGCCAGCAGTTTTCAAACTAGCGGGGCTTACAATGAGCAGTTCTTC. This chain joins TRBV27 and TRBJ2-1; 10 bases align to TRBD2. Germline values: CDR1 MNHEY, CDR2 SMNVEV (reference sequence). CDR3 length equals 16 residues. The ends lost 3 bases at V and 4 bases at J; junction bases unmatched: 6.

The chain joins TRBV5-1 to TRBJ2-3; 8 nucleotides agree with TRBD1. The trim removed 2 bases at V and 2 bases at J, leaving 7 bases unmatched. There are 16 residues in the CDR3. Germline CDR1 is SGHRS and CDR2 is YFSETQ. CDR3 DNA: TGCGCCAGCAGCTTAAAAGACAGGGGACTCACAGATACGCAGTATTTT. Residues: CASSLKDRGLTDTQYF.

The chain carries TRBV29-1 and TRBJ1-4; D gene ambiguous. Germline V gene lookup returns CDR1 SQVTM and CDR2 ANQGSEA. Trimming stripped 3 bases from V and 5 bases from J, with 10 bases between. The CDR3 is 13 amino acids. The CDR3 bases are TGCAGCGTTGATCGGGCAGAGAATGAAAAACTGTTTTTT. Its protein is CSVDRAENEKLFF.

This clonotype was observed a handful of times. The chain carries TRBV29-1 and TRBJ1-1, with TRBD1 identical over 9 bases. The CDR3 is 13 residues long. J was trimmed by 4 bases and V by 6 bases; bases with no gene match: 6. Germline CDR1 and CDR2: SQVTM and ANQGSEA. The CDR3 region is CSVKTGQGTEAFF. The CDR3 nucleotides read TGCAGCGTGAAAACGGGACAGGGCACTGAAGCTTTCTTT. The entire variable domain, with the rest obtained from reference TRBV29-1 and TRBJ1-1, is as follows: SAVISQKPSRDICQRGTSLTIQCQVDSQVTMMFWYRQQPGQSLTLIATANQGSEATYESGFVIDKFPISRPNLTFSTLTVSNMSPEDSSIYLCSVKTGQGTEAFFGQGTRLTVV.

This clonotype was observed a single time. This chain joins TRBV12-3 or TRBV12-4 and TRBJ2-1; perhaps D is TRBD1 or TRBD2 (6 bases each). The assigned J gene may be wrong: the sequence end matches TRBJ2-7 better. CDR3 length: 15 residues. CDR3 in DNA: TGTGCCAACAGCCCGGGGGCAGTACATTACAATGAGCAGTACTTC. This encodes CANSPGAVHYNEQYF.

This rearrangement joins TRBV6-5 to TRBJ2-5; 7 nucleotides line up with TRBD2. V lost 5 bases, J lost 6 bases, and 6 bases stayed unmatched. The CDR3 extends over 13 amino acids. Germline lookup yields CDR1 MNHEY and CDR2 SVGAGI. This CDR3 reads CASSMPGLKTQYF. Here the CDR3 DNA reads TGTGCCAGCAGTATGCCGGGACTAAAGACCCAGTACTTC.

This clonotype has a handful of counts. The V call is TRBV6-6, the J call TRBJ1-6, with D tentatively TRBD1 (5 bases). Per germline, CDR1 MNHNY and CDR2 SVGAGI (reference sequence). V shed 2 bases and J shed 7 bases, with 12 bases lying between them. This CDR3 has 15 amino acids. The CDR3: CASSYEGLPNSPLHF. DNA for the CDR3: TGTGCCAGCAGTTACGAGGGGCTCCCGAATTCACCCCTCCACTTT.

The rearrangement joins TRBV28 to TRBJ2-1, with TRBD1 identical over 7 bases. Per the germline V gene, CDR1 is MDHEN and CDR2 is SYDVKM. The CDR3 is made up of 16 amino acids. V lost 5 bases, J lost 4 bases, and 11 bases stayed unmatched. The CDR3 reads CASSQTGTARYNEQFF. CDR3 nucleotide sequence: TGTGCCAGCAGTCAAACCGGGACAGCAAGATACAATGAGCAGTTCTTC.